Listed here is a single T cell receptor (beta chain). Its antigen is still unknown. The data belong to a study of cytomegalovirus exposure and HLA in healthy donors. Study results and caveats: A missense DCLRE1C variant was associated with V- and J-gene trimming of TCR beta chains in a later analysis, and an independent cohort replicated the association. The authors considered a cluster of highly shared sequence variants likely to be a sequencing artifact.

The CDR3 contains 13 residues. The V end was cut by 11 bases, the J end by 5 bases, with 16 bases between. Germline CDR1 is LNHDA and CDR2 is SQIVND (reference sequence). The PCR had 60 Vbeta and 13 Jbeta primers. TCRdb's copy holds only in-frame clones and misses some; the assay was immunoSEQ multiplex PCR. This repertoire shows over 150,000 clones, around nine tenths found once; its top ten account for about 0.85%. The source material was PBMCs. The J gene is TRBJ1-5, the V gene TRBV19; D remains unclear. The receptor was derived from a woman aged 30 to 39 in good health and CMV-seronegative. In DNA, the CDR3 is TGTGCCCGATACGGGGTATCTGATCAGCCCCAGCATTTT. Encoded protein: CARYGVSDQPQHF.